This TCR beta chain derives from a study of blood T cell repertoires in COVID-19. Background on the study: Recovered status applied to Cohort 3 donors who had two consecutive negative PCRs. It also applied to those with clearance or with symptom resolution. T cells, B-cell-depleted T cells, or PBMCs supplied cDNA or gDNA.

Here immunoSEQ multiplex PCR was the method, and the copy in TCRdb shows in-frame clones only, minus some. The table lists over 110,000 clones, 84% of them singletons, with 3.9% in the top ten. The germline V gene encodes CDR1 SGDLS and CDR2 YYNGEE. Trimming pared 3 bases from V and 7 bases from J, leaving 19 bases between. CDR3 length: 16 residues. This sequence joins TRBV9 and TRBJ1-4, with D perhaps TRBD1 (5 bases). This clonotype was obtained from a man aged 45-65 years in a cohort exposed to, infected with or recovered from COVID-19 (not recorded which). The sequenced sample consisted of PBMCs or T cells enriched from blood (not recorded which). The CDR3 DNA reads as TGTGCCAGCAGCGCAGGGAGGGTCAGCTCTAGTGAAAAACTGTTTTTT. This gives the protein CASSAGRVSSSEKLFF.